The clone carrying this TCR beta chain was seen more than once but under ten times. This sample stems from a study of blood T cell repertoires in COVID-19. From germline, CDR1 is KGHDR and CDR2 SFDVKD. V shed 3 bases, J shed 5 bases, and the junction held 1 base outside the gene matches. The CDR3 loop spans 15 amino acids. TCRdb's table, derived via immunoSEQ multiplex PCR, lists solely in-frame clones and lacks some. The table lists 150,000 to 160,000 clones, about 73% of them singletons, with around 1.7% in the top ten. The sequenced material came from peripheral blood. The J gene is TRBJ2-2, the V gene TRBV24-1; 11 nucleotides line up with TRBD1. The sequence was obtained from a man at least 80 years old with acute or convalescent COVID-19. The CDR3 coding sequence is TGTGCCACCAGTGATGGGACAGGGGGAACCGGGGAGCTGTTTTTT. Protein product: CATSDGTGGTGELFF.